This TCR beta chain was recorded in a study of regulatory T cells in long-lasting Graves disease. Time point defined: persistent/refractory GD, antithyroid drugs over 5 years with positive TRAb. PBMC-extracted RNA yielded the TCR library. Patient provenance is recorded as an endocrinology department in Xi'an, China. Blood from the periphery, nine milliliters in all, was drawn into EDTA tubes. This CDR3 has 14 amino acids. Trimming took off 5 bases at V and 8 bases at J, with 15 bases between the two ends. Per the germline V gene, CDR1 is MDHEN and CDR2 is SYDVKM. Regarding the study as a whole: Analysis covered peripheral blood alone, not thyroid tissue. Persistent disease showed a preference for TRBV28, TRBJ1-2 and TRBJ2-5.

Combining iRepertoire HTBI primers with Arm-PCR of CDR3 regions, the authors built TCR beta libraries. One entry per CDR3 protein, called by TCRdb with MiXCR from the multiplex PCR reads. The repertoire has over 650,000 distinct CDR3 sequences, roughly 30% of them found once; the top ten carry under 50%. At least ten counts were recorded for this clonotype. Its antigen is still unknown. The chain couples TRBV28 to TRBJ1-4, with D tentatively TRBD1 (6 bases). The receptor comes from a female donor with Graves disease. Source: peripheral blood mononuclear cells (PBMCs), taken when the disease was refractory, from a patient treated with antithyroid drugs. The DNA of the CDR3 is TGTGCCAGCAGTCCCGAGGGGGGCGACGAAAAACTGTTTTTT. It encodes CASSPEGGDEKLFF. Supplemented by reference TRBV28 and TRBJ1-4, the full variable domain reads DVKVTQSSRYLVKRTGEKVFLECVQDMDHENMFWYRQDPGLGLRLIYFSYDVKMKEKGDIPEGYSVSREKKERFSLILESASTNQTSMYLCASSPEGGDEKLFFGSGTQLSVL.